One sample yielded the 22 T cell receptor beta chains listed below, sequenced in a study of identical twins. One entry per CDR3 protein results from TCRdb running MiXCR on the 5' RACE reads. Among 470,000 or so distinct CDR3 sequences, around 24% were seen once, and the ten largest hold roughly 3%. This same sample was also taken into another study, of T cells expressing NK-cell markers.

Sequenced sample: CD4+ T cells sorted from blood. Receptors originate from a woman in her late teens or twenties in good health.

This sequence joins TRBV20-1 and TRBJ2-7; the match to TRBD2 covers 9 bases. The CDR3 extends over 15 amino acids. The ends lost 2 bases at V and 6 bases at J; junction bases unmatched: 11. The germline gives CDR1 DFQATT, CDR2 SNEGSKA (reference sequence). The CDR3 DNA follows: TGCAGTGCTAGAATAGCGGGAGCGGCCCTGCGCGAGCAGTACTTC. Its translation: CSARIAGAALREQYF.

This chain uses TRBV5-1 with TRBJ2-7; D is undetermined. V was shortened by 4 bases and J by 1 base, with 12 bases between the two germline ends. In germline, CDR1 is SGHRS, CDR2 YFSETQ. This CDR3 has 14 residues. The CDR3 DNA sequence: TGCGCCAGCAGCCAAGGGTCCCTTTCCTACGAGCAGTACTTC. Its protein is CASSQGSLSYEQYF.

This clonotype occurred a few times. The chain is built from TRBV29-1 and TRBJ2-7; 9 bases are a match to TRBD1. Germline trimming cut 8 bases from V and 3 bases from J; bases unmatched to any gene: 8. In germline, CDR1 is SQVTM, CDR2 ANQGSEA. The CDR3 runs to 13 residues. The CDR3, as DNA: TGCAGCATAACCGGGACAGGGAACTACGAGCAGTACTTC. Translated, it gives CSITGTGNYEQYF.

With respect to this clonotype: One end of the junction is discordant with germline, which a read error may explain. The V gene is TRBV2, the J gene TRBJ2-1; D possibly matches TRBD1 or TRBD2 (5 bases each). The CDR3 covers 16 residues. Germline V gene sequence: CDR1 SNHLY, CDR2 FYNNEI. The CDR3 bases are TGTGCCAGCAGCGAAGGGCTTTGGGGGACCTACAATGAGCAGTTCTTC. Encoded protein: CASSEGLWGTYNEQFF.

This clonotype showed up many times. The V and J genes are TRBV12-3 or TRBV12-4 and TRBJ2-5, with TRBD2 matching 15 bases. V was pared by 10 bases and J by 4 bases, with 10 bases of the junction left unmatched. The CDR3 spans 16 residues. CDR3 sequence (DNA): TGTGCCACCTCAAACGGACTAGCGGGAGGGTTAGAGACCCAGTACTTC. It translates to CATSNGLAGGLETQYF.

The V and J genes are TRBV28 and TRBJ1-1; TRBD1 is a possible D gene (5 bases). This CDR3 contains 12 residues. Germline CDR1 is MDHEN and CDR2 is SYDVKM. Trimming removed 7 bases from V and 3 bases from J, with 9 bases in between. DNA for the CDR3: TGTGCCAGCAAAGGGGTTTACACTGAAGCTTTCTTT. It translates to CASKGVYTEAFF.

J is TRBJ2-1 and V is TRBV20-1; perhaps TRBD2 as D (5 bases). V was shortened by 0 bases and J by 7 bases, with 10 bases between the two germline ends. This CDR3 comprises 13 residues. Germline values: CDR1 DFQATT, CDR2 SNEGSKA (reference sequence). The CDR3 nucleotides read TGCAGTGCTAGAGATTGGAGCGGTAATGAGCAGTTCTTC. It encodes CSARDWSGNEQFF.

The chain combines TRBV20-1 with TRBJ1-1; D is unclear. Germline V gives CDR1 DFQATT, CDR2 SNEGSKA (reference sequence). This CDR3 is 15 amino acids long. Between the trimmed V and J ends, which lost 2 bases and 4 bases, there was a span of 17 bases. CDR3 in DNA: TGCAGTGCTAGACCCTGGAAGGGAGAACGCACTGAAGCTTTCTTT. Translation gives CSARPWKGERTEAFF.

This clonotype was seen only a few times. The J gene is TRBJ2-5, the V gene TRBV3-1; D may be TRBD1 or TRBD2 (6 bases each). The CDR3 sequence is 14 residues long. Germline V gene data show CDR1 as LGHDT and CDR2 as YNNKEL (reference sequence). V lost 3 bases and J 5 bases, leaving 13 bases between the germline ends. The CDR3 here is CASSQRGVRETQYF. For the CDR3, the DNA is TGTGCCAGCAGCCAGAGGGGGGTTAGGGAGACCCAGTACTTC.

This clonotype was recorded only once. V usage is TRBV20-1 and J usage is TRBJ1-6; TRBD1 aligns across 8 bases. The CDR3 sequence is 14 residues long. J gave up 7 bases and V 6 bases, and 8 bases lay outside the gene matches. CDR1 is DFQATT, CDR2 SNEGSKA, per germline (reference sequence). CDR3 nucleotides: TGCAGTGCCCCCCCCGCAGGGGGCAATTCACCCCTCCACTTT. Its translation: CSAPPAGGNSPLHF.

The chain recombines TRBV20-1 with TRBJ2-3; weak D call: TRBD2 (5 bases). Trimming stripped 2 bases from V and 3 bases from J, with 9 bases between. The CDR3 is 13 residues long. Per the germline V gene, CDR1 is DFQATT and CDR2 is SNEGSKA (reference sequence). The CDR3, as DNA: TGCAGTGCTAGACTCGAGGGAACAGATACGCAGTATTTT. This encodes CSARLEGTDTQYF.

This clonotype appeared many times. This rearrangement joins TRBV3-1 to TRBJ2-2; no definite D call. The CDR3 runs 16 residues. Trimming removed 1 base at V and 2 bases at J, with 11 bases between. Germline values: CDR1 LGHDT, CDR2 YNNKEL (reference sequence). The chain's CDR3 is CASSQGGSFNTGELFF. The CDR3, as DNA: TGTGCCAGCAGCCAAGGTGGAAGCTTTAACACCGGGGAGCTGTTTTTT. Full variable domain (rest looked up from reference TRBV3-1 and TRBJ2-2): DTAVSQTPKYLVTQMGNDKSIKCEQNLGHDTMYWYKQDSKKFLKIMFSYNNKELIINETVPNRFSPKSPDKAHLNLHINSLELGDSAVYFCASSQGGSFNTGELFFGEGSRLTVL.

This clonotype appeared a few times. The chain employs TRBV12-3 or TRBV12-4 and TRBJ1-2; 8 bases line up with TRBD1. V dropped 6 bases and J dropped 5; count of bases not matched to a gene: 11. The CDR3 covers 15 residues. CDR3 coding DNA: TGTGCCAGCAGCCCCGGGACAGGACAGGGATATGGCTACACCTTC. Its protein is CASSPGTGQGYGYTF.

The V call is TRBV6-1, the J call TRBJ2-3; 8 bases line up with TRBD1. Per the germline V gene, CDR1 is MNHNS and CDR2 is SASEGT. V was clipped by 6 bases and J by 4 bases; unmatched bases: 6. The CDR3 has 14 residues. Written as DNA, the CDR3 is TGTGCCAGCAGATCTCTACAGGGGGCAGATACGCAGTATTTT. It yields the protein CASRSLQGADTQYF.

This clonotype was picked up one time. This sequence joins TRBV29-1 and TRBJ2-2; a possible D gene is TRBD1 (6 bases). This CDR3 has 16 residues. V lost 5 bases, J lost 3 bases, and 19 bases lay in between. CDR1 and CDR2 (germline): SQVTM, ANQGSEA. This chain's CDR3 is CSVSDLRGPDTGELFF. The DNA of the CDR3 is TGCAGCGTTTCTGACCTCAGGGGCCCGGACACCGGGGAGCTGTTTTTT.

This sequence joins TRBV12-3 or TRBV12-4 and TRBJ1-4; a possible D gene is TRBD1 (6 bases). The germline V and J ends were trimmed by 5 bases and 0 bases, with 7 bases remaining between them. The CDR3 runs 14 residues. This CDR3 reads CASSRQATNEKLFF. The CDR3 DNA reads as TGTGCCAGCAGTCGACAGGCAACTAATGAAAAACTGTTTTTT.

As DNA, the CDR3 is TGTGCCATCAGCCTAAAGAAACTTAGCGGGAGGACCACCGGGGAGCTGTTTTTT. As protein: CAISLKKLSGRTTGELFF. This chain uses TRBV10-3 with TRBJ2-2, with 10 bases matching TRBD2. CDR1 is ENHRY and CDR2 is SYGVKD in the germline V gene. Trimming took 6 bases from V and 4 from J; bases not matched to a gene: 14. The CDR3 contains 18 residues.

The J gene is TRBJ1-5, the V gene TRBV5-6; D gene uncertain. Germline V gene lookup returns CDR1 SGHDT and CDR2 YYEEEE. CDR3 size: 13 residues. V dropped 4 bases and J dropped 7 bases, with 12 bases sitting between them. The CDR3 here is CASSAGSWQPQHF. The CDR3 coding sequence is TGTGCCAGCAGCGCCGGATCCTGGCAGCCCCAGCATTTT.

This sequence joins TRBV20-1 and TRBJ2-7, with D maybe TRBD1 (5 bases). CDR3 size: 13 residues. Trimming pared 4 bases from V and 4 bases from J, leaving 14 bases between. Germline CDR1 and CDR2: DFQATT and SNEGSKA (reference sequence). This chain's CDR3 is CSAIRPSGYEQYF. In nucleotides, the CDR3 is TGCAGTGCTATAAGACCGTCAGGGTACGAGCAGTACTTC.

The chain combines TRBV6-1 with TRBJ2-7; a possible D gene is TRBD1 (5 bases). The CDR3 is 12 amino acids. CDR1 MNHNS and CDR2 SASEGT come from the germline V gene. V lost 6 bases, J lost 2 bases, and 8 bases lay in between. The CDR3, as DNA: TGTGCCAGCAGGACAGACACCTACGAGCAGTACTTC. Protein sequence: CASRTDTYEQYF.

The CDR3: CASSFTSASTDTQYF. The DNA for the CDR3 is TGTGCCAGCAGCTTTACTAGCGCGAGCACAGATACGCAGTATTTT. This chain uses TRBV7-2 with TRBJ2-3; 7 bases fit TRBD2. This CDR3 contains 15 residues. Germline CDR1 reads SGHTA; CDR2 reads FQGNSA. Trimming at V came to 3 bases and at J to 0 bases, leaving 3 bases not matched to a gene.

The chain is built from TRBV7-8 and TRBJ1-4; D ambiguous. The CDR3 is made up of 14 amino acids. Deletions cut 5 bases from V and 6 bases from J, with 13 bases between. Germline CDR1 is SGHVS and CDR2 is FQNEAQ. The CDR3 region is CASSRRVGDEKLFF. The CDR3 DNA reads TGTGCCAGCAGCCGACGGGTCGGAGATGAAAAACTGTTTTTT.